These 12 T cell receptor beta chains were all obtained from the same sample, sequenced in a study of STAT5B mutations in CD4+ large granular lymphocyte leukemia. The repertoire was sequenced with immunoSEQ multiplex PCR; TCRdb's copy has only in-frame clones and lacks some. Of under 50,000 clones listed, roughly 80% are singletons. The material sequenced was CD4+ T cells from blood buffy coats. The receptors here all came from a human donor in good health.

Only one count was recorded for this clone. The chain is built from TRBV6-6 and TRBJ2-3; the match to TRBD1 covers 9 bases. Germline V gene data show CDR1 as MNHNY and CDR2 as SVGAGI (reference sequence). The CDR3 has 13 amino acids. The V segment lost 5 bases and the J segment 5 bases; nucleotides outside the gene matches: 2. CDR3 sequence reads: CASSKTGGDTQYF. CDR3 DNA: TGTGCCAGCAGTAAGACAGGGGGAGATACGCAGTATTTT.

The chain links TRBV5-6 to TRBJ2-7; D may match TRBD1 or TRBD2 (7 bases each). Per germline, CDR1 SGHDT and CDR2 YYEEEE. The CDR3 runs 15 residues. With 3 bases removed from V and 3 bases from J, the gap between germline ends came to 16 bases. CDR3 sequence reads: CASSSVTGRVYEQYF. CDR3 nucleotide sequence: TGTGCCAGCAGCTCAGTGACAGGGAGGGTCTACGAGCAGTACTTC.

The gene calls are TRBV30 and TRBJ1-2; tentative D call: TRBD1 (6 bases). Trimming took 5 bases from V and 6 from J, leaving 16 bases between them. In germline, CDR1 is GTSNPN, CDR2 SVGIG (reference sequence). The CDR3 sequence is 13 residues long. The CDR3 loop reads CAWAPDRIDGYTF. CDR3 nucleotide sequence: TGTGCCTGGGCCCCAGACAGGATCGATGGCTACACCTTC.

The genes are TRBV15 and TRBJ2-2; 7 positions agree with TRBD2. Germline CDR1 is LNHNV and CDR2 is YYDKDF (reference sequence). V shed 3 bases, J shed 10 bases, and the junction held 11 bases outside the gene matches. The CDR3 covers 15 residues. For the CDR3, the DNA is TGTGCCACCAGCAGGGGAGGGACGGGGAAGGTGGAGCTGTTTTTT. It encodes CATSRGGTGKVELFF.

V and J are TRBV6-6 and TRBJ2-3; TRBD2 aligns across 9 bases. This CDR3 region has 16 residues. Germline V gene sequence: CDR1 MNHNY, CDR2 SVGAGI (reference sequence). V trimming: 5 bases; J trimming: 5 bases; junction bases outside the gene matches: 11. This CDR3 reads CASSGGGTSIVDTQYF. The DNA of the CDR3 is TGTGCCAGCAGTGGGGGGGGGACTAGCATTGTAGATACGCAGTATTTT.

This clone was observed once. This chain links TRBV19 with TRBJ2-7; 7 bases match TRBD2. Trimming took 3 bases from V and 2 from J; bases not matched to a gene: 4. The CDR3 is 14 amino acids. Germline V lookup: CDR1 LNHDA, CDR2 SQIVND (reference sequence). CDR3 sequence: CASSMGGITYEQYF. CDR3 nucleotide sequence: TGTGCCAGTAGTATGGGGGGGATCACCTACGAGCAGTACTTC.

The rearrangement uses TRBV19 and TRBJ2-5; D assignment may be TRBD1 or TRBD2 (6 bases each). This CDR3 is 15 amino acids long. V gave up 2 bases and J gave up 1 base, with 11 bases separating them. Germline-derived CDR1 and CDR2 are LNHDA and SQIVND (reference sequence). The CDR3: CASSIQGGPQETQYF. The CDR3 DNA sequence: TGTGCCAGTAGTATACAAGGGGGGCCCCAAGAGACCCAGTACTTC.

The gene calls are TRBV6-5 and TRBJ1-1; D gene unclear. The CDR3 has 14 residues. Germline lookup yields CDR1 MNHEY and CDR2 SVGAGI. V lost 0 bases to trimming and J lost 5 bases, with 10 bases between them. CDR3 loop: CASSYSIGLTEAFF. CDR3 sequence (DNA): TGTGCCAGCAGTTACTCGATCGGTCTAACTGAAGCTTTCTTT.

This rearrangement joins TRBV11-2 to TRBJ2-1; TRBD2 agrees at 12 bases. CDR3 length: 19 residues. Trimming cost V 0 bases and J 3 bases; bases outside gene matches: 9. Germline V lookup: CDR1 SGHAT, CDR2 FQNNGV. In nucleotides, the CDR3 is TGTGCCAGCAGCTTAGATCAACTCCCGGGACTAGCGGGCTACAATGAGCAGTTCTTC. This translates into CASSLDQLPGLAGYNEQFF.

This chain joins TRBV18 and TRBJ2-1; a weak D match, TRBD2 (6 bases). The CDR3 spans 14 residues. CDR1 is KGHSH, CDR2 LQKENI, per germline. Trimming left V 6 bases short and J 6 bases short, with 15 bases between. CDR3: CASSRGIAANEQFF. The CDR3 DNA reads TGTGCCAGCTCGCGAGGAATAGCGGCCAATGAGCAGTTCTTC.

The J gene is TRBJ2-4, the V gene TRBV19, with TRBD1 identical over 8 bases. With 9 bases clipped from V and 1 base from J, the junction kept 20 bases outside the gene matches. The length of the CDR3 is 19 residues. Germline assignment: CDR1 LNHDA and CDR2 SQIVND (reference sequence). CDR3 coding DNA: TGTGCCAGCCGCCCCACCGGGACAGGCCTTTCCTTTGCCAAAAACATTCAGTACTTC. This codes for CASRPTGTGLSFAKNIQYF.

In DNA, the CDR3 is TGCAGTGCTAGAGATGGCTACACCTTC. This gives the protein CSARDGYTF. The V and J genes are TRBV20-1 and TRBJ1-2; no firm D call. This CDR3 has 9 residues. Per germline, CDR1 DFQATT and CDR2 SNEGSKA (reference sequence). V lost 0 bases to trimming and J lost 7 bases, with 0 bases between them.